A single sample is the source of the 9 T cell receptor beta chains below, sequenced in a study of CD8 T cells in ankylosing spondylitis. Findings and limits, study-wide: Apparently characteristic of ankylosing spondylitis blood was a TCR beta motif (about 8 highly homologous variants).

Which antigens these TCRs recognize remains unknown. TCRdb reanalysed the 5' RACE reads using MiXCR and keeps one entry per CDR3 protein. The data show around 540,000 distinct CDR3 sequences, 10% to 15% seen once. Input material: blood, either unsorted or a sorted T cell fraction (not recorded which). These receptor sequences come from a male donor with ankylosing spondylitis.

The CDR3: CASSLIPHEQFF. The CDR3 nucleotides are TGTGCCAGCAGCTTAATCCCCCATGAGCAGTTCTTC. V and J are TRBV7-9 and TRBJ2-1; D is unclear. The CDR3 has 12 residues. The germline gives CDR1 SEHNR, CDR2 FQNEAQ (reference sequence). Trimming took 2 bases from V and 8 from J, leaving 7 bases between them.

At least ten counts were recorded for this clonotype. This sequence joins TRBV3-1 and TRBJ1-2, with D hard to call. The CDR3 sequence is 15 residues long. CDR1 is LGHDT and CDR2 is YNNKEL in the germline V gene (reference sequence). The V and J ends lost 1 base and 0 bases respectively, with 9 bases between them. The chain's CDR3 is CASSQVPGANYGYTF. CDR3 nucleotide sequence: TGTGCCAGCAGCCAAGTTCCAGGAGCTAACTATGGCTACACCTTC.

This chain joins TRBV7-9 and TRBJ2-7; D ambiguous. Germline V CDR1 and CDR2: SEHNR, FQNEAQ (reference sequence). The CDR3 length is 15 residues. V lost 5 bases, J lost 6 bases, and 20 bases lay in between. The CDR3 region is CASSLSPLPFAEQYF. In DNA form, the CDR3 reads TGTGCCAGCAGCCTTTCTCCCCTGCCCTTTGCCGAGCAGTACTTC.

This clonotype was seen a handful of times. The genes are TRBV6-1 and TRBJ1-1, with 9 bases that match TRBD1. CDR3 length: 15 residues. Germline lookup yields CDR1 MNHNS and CDR2 SASEGT. J gave up 5 bases and V 0 bases, and 4 bases lay outside the gene matches. As DNA, the CDR3 is TGTGCCAGCAGTGAAGCAAGACAGGGGGTTACTGAAGCTTTCTTT. It encodes CASSEARQGVTEAFF.

The table lists this clonotype with a few counts. This chain links TRBV18 with TRBJ2-7, with D perhaps TRBD2 (5 bases). With 2 bases removed from V and 7 bases from J, the gap between germline ends came to 18 bases. Germline CDR1 reads KGHSH; CDR2 reads LQKENI. The CDR3 length is 15 residues. The CDR3 loop is CASSPIGVVTEEQYF. CDR3 DNA: TGTGCCAGCTCACCAATCGGGGTTGTGACTGAAGAGCAGTACTTC.

This clonotype came up many times. This rearrangement joins TRBV14 to TRBJ1-1; D is ambiguous. Germline loops: CDR1 SGHDN, CDR2 FVKESK. Trimming cost V 4 bases and J 0 bases, with 6 bases left between them. This CDR3 is 13 amino acids long. CDR3 in amino acids: CASSPWLNTEAFF. The DNA for the CDR3 is TGTGCCAGCAGCCCGTGGTTGAACACTGAAGCTTTCTTT.

The rearrangement uses TRBV5-1 and TRBJ2-2; TRBD1 might be the D (6 bases). There are 13 residues in the CDR3. Germline lookup yields CDR1 SGHRS and CDR2 YFSETQ. Trimming took off 4 bases at V and 8 bases at J, with 12 bases between the two ends. DNA for the CDR3: TGCGCCAGCAGCGGATTCAGGGGAGGGGAGCTGTTTTTT. Encoded protein: CASSGFRGGELFF.

The V and J genes are TRBV20-1 and TRBJ1-2; 10 bases are a match to TRBD1. V was pared by 7 bases and J by 4 bases, with 18 bases of the junction left unmatched. The CDR3 runs to 17 residues. Germline V gene lookup returns CDR1 DFQATT and CDR2 SNEGSKA (reference sequence). This chain's CDR3 is CSGQGQGFTANLYGYTF. The CDR3 DNA reads as TGCAGTGGCCAGGGACAGGGGTTTACTGCCAACCTCTATGGCTACACCTTC.

This clonotype was detected only a few times. V usage is TRBV20-1 and J usage is TRBJ2-5; D is unresolved. The V end lost 4 bases, the J end lost 5 bases, and 11 bases lay between the germline ends. CDR3 size: 12 residues. Germline lookup yields CDR1 DFQATT and CDR2 SNEGSKA (reference sequence). Here the CDR3 DNA reads TGCAGTGCTATTCATGGCAGGGAGACCCAGTACTTC. It is translated as CSAIHGRETQYF.